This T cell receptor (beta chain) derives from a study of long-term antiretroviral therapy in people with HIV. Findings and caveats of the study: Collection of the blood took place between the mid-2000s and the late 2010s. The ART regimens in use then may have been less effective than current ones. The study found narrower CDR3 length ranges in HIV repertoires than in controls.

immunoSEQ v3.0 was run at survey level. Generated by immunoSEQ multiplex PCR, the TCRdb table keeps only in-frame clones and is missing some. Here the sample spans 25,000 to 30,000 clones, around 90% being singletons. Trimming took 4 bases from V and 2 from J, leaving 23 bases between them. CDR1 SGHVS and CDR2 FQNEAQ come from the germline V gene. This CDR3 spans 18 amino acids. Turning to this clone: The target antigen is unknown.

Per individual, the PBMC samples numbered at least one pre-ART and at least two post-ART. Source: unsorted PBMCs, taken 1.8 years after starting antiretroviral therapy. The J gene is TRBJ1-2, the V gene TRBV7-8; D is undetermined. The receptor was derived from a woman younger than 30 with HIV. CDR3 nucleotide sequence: TGTGCCAGCAGCTCAATAGGGAGCCCAAGTCCAATAAACTATGGCTACACCTTC. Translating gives CASSSIGSPSPINYGYTF. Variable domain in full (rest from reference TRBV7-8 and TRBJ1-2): GAGVSQSPRYKVAKRGQDVALRCDPISGHVSLFWYQQALGQGPEFLTYFQNEAQLDKSGLPSDRFFAERPEGSVSTLKIQRTQQEDSAVYLCASSSIGSPSPINYGYTFGSGTRLTVV.